The source of this T cell receptor beta chain is a study of cytomegalovirus exposure and HLA in healthy donors. Vbeta (60) and Jbeta (13) primers were used in the PCR. Sequencing used immunoSEQ multiplex PCR; TCRdb keeps in-frame clones, though not all of them. The sample contains about 190,000 clones, more than 65% of which appear only once. The CDR3 length is 14 residues. Germline CDR1 SGHRS, CDR2 YFSETQ. The V end was cut by 0 bases, the J end by 0 bases, with 7 bases between. This clone was seen once. The TCR originated in a man aged 45-65 years in good health and CMV-seronegative. The chain employs TRBV5-1 and TRBJ2-7; no clear D gene. Sequencing was done on a sample of PBMCs. The CDR3 is CASSLERSSYEQYF. As DNA, the CDR3 is TGCGCCAGCAGCTTGGAAAGGAGCTCCTACGAGCAGTACTTC.